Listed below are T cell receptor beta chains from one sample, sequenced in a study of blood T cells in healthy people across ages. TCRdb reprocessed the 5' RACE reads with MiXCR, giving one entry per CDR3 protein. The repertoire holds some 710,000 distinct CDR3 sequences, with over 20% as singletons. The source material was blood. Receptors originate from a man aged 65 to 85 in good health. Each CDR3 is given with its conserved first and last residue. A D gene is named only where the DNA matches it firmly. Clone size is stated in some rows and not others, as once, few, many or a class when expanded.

CDR3 protein: CATTDREGTTDTQYF; CDR3 DNA: TGTGCCACCACGGACAGGGAAGGAACCACAGATACGCAGTATTTT; D gene: TRBD1; clone size: -; V gene: TRBV24-1; J gene: TRBJ2-3; CDR3 length: 15
CDR3 protein: CAGSFSPQSHYEQYF; CDR3 DNA: TGTGCCGGCAGTTTTTCCCCGCAGTCCCACTACGAGCAGTACTTC; D gene: -; clone size: -; V gene: TRBV12-3/TRBV12-4; J gene: TRBJ2-7; CDR3 length: 15
CDR3 protein: CASSSTGGPNEKLFF; CDR3 DNA: TGTGCCAGCAGTTCCACAGGGGGCCCTAATGAAAAACTGTTTTTT; D gene: TRBD1; clone size: -; V gene: TRBV12-3/TRBV12-4; J gene: TRBJ1-4; CDR3 length: 15
CDR3 protein: CASSRGTRTDTQYF; CDR3 DNA: TGTGCCAGCAGTCGGGGGACCCGCACAGATACGCAGTATTTT; D gene: -; clone size: few; V gene: TRBV12-3/TRBV12-4; J gene: TRBJ2-3; CDR3 length: 14
CDR3 protein: CASSTTVSGYSTDTQYF; CDR3 DNA: TGTGCCAGCAGCACTACCGTGTCCGGGTATAGCACAGATACGCAGTATTTT; D gene: -; clone size: many; V gene: TRBV7-8; J gene: TRBJ2-3; CDR3 length: 17
CDR3 protein: CASSYRDRGHEQYF; CDR3 DNA: TGTGCCAGCAGCTACCGGGACAGGGGACACGAGCAGTACTTC; D gene: TRBD1; clone size: many; V gene: TRBV5-5; J gene: TRBJ2-7; CDR3 length: 14
CDR3 protein: CSVGDRVGTDTQYF; CDR3 DNA: TGCAGCGTCGGAGACAGGGTAGGGACAGATACGCAGTATTTT; D gene: TRBD1; clone size: -; V gene: TRBV29-1; J gene: TRBJ2-3; CDR3 length: 14
CDR3 protein: CASSGQVTYEQYF; CDR3 DNA: TGTGCCAGCAGTGGTCAGGTGACCTACGAGCAGTACTTC; D gene: -; clone size: few; V gene: TRBV25-1; J gene: TRBJ2-7; CDR3 length: 13
CDR3 protein: CASSLELGTNIQYF; CDR3 DNA: TGTGCCAGCAGCTTAGAACTAGGGACAAACATTCAGTACTTC; D gene: -; clone size: few; V gene: TRBV7-2; J gene: TRBJ2-4; CDR3 length: 14
CDR3 protein: CASRKGREQAFF; CDR3 DNA: TGCGCCAGCAGGAAGGGCCGGGAACAGGCTTTCTTT; D gene: -; clone size: -; V gene: TRBV5-1; J gene: TRBJ1-1; CDR3 length: 12
CDR3 protein: CASSSGGFDTQYF; CDR3 DNA: TGTGCCAGCAGCTCGGGTGGGTTCGATACGCAGTATTTT; D gene: -; clone size: few; V gene: TRBV7-6; J gene: TRBJ2-3; CDR3 length: 13
CDR3 protein: CASSVGTGRSEAFF; CDR3 DNA: TGTGCCAGCAGCGTAGGTACAGGGCGGAGTGAAGCTTTCTTT; D gene: -; clone size: few; V gene: TRBV9; J gene: TRBJ1-1; CDR3 length: 14
CDR3 protein: CAISGGLAGSSYQETQYF; CDR3 DNA: TGTGCCATCAGTGGGGGGCTAGCGGGGAGTTCGTACCAAGAGACCCAGTACTTC; D gene: TRBD2; clone size: few; V gene: TRBV10-3; J gene: TRBJ2-5; CDR3 length: 18
CDR3 protein: CASKPGGTGNEKLFF; CDR3 DNA: TGCGCCAGCAAGCCAGGCGGGACGGGGAATGAAAAACTGTTTTTT; D gene: -; clone size: -; V gene: TRBV5-1; J gene: TRBJ1-4; CDR3 length: 15
CDR3 protein: CASSLADRGRGYTF; CDR3 DNA: TGTGCCAGCAGCTTAGCGGACAGGGGCCGGGGCTACACCTTC; D gene: TRBD1; clone size: -; V gene: TRBV7-9; J gene: TRBJ1-2; CDR3 length: 14
CDR3 protein: CASSPRDGTYDEQFF; CDR3 DNA: TGTGCCAGCAGCCCCCGGGACGGAACCTACGATGAGCAGTTCTTC; D gene: -; clone size: -; V gene: TRBV7-9; J gene: TRBJ2-1; CDR3 length: 15
CDR3 protein: CASSVGTGGGNTIYF; CDR3 DNA: TGTGCCAGCAGCGTCGGGACGGGCGGGGGAAACACCATATATTTT; D gene: -; clone size: few; V gene: TRBV7-9; J gene: TRBJ1-3; CDR3 length: 15
CDR3 protein: CSVESGGYDEQFF; CDR3 DNA: TGCAGCGTTGAATCGGGGGGATACGATGAGCAGTTCTTC; D gene: TRBD2; clone size: -; V gene: TRBV29-1; J gene: TRBJ2-1; CDR3 length: 13
CDR3 protein: CSVLQGDRETQYF; CDR3 DNA: TGCAGCGTCCTACAGGGGGACAGGGAGACCCAGTACTTC; D gene: TRBD1; clone size: once; V gene: TRBV29-1; J gene: TRBJ2-5; CDR3 length: 13
CDR3 protein: CSAPSQGETQYF; CDR3 DNA: TGCAGTGCCCCTAGTCAGGGAGAGACCCAGTACTTC; D gene: -; clone size: -; V gene: TRBV20-1; J gene: TRBJ2-5; CDR3 length: 12
CDR3 protein: CASSSQGNEQYF; CDR3 DNA: TGTGCCAGCAGCTCACAGGGAAACGAGCAGTACTTC; D gene: -; clone size: -; V gene: TRBV11-2; J gene: TRBJ2-7; CDR3 length: 12
CDR3 protein: CASGLSGQPQHF; CDR3 DNA: TGTGCCAGCGGCCTCTCGGGCCAGCCCCAGCATTTT; D gene: -; clone size: -; V gene: TRBV5-5; J gene: TRBJ1-5; CDR3 length: 12
CDR3 protein: CASRRTGEPGANVLTF; CDR3 DNA: TGTGCCAGCAGAAGAACAGGAGAGCCTGGGGCCAACGTCCTGACTTTC; D gene: -; clone size: few; V gene: TRBV7-2; J gene: TRBJ2-6; CDR3 length: 16
CDR3 protein: CASTSIQGGTGVLDTQYF; CDR3 DNA: TGTGCCAGCACCTCAATCCAGGGCGGGACAGGTGTTTTAGATACGCAGTATTTT; D gene: TRBD1; clone size: -; V gene: TRBV28; J gene: TRBJ2-3; CDR3 length: 18
CDR3 protein: CASSYTGRPSPQHF; CDR3 DNA: TGTGCCAGCAGTTATACCGGGCGTCCCTCTCCCCAGCATTTT; D gene: -; clone size: few; V gene: TRBV12-3/TRBV12-4; J gene: TRBJ1-5; CDR3 length: 14
CDR3 protein: CASSPWVSRNEQFF; CDR3 DNA: TGTGCCAGCAGCCCTTGGGTGTCTAGGAATGAGCAGTTCTTC; D gene: -; clone size: -; V gene: TRBV7-2; J gene: TRBJ2-1; CDR3 length: 14
CDR3 protein: CASTQGDTQYF; CDR3 DNA: TGTGCCAGCACCCAGGGTGATACGCAGTATTTT; D gene: -; clone size: -; V gene: TRBV12-3/TRBV12-4; J gene: TRBJ2-3; CDR3 length: 11
CDR3 protein: CASSYSPGQGARNTEAFF; CDR3 DNA: TGTGCCAGCAGTTACTCTCCGGGACAGGGGGCTAGGAACACTGAAGCTTTCTTT; D gene: TRBD1; clone size: -; V gene: TRBV6-2/TRBV6-3; J gene: TRBJ1-1; CDR3 length: 18
CDR3 protein: CASSPPMTGELFF; CDR3 DNA: TGTGCCAGCTCACCACCCATGACCGGGGAGCTGTTTTTT; D gene: -; clone size: -; V gene: TRBV18; J gene: TRBJ2-2; CDR3 length: 13
CDR3 protein: CATSDSRARGEQYF; CDR3 DNA: TGTGCCACCAGTGACTCCCGGGCCCGGGGGGAGCAGTACTTC; D gene: -; clone size: few; V gene: TRBV24-1; J gene: TRBJ2-7; CDR3 length: 14
CDR3 protein: CASSHSPPGETQYF; CDR3 DNA: TGTGCCAGCAGCCATTCCCCCCCCGGGGAGACCCAGTACTTC; D gene: -; clone size: -; V gene: TRBV3-1; J gene: TRBJ2-5; CDR3 length: 14
CDR3 protein: CATRDQGSYEQYF; CDR3 DNA: TGTGCCACCCGCGACCAGGGGAGCTACGAGCAGTACTTC; D gene: -; clone size: -; V gene: TRBV24-1; J gene: TRBJ2-7; CDR3 length: 13
CDR3 protein: CASRLGTTSTDTQYF; CDR3 DNA: TGTGCCAGCAGGCTAGGAACTACTAGCACAGATACGCAGTATTTT; D gene: -; clone size: -; V gene: TRBV4-2; J gene: TRBJ2-3; CDR3 length: 15
CDR3 protein: CASSLSRETPLHF; CDR3 DNA: TGTGCCAGCAGTTTGTCCAGGGAAACACCCCTCCACTTT; D gene: -; clone size: few; V gene: TRBV12-3/TRBV12-4; J gene: TRBJ1-6; CDR3 length: 13
CDR3 protein: CSAGTGYGYTF; CDR3 DNA: TGCAGTGCAGGGACAGGGTATGGCTACACCTTC; D gene: TRBD1; clone size: many; V gene: TRBV20-1; J gene: TRBJ1-2; CDR3 length: 11
CDR3 protein: CSVDWGSAAGELFF; CDR3 DNA: TGCAGCGTTGACTGGGGGAGCGCGGCCGGGGAGCTGTTTTTT; D gene: -; clone size: -; V gene: TRBV29-1; J gene: TRBJ2-2; CDR3 length: 14
CDR3 protein: CASSPGTGFPEQYF; CDR3 DNA: TGTGCCAGCAGCCCCGGGACAGGGTTTCCCGAGCAGTACTTC; D gene: TRBD1; clone size: few; V gene: TRBV13; J gene: TRBJ2-7; CDR3 length: 14
CDR3 protein: CASSSGAPSRETQYF; CDR3 DNA: TGTGCCAGCTCAAGCGGGGCCCCTTCGAGGGAGACCCAGTACTTC; D gene: TRBD2; clone size: once; V gene: TRBV18; J gene: TRBJ2-5; CDR3 length: 15
CDR3 protein: CSGQGIGEQYF; CDR3 DNA: TGCAGCGGACAGGGAATCGGCGAGCAGTACTTC; D gene: TRBD1; clone size: few; V gene: TRBV29-1; J gene: TRBJ2-7; CDR3 length: 11
CDR3 protein: CASSPFQRNTEAFF; CDR3 DNA: TGTGCCAGCAGCCCATTCCAGAGGAACACTGAAGCTTTCTTT; D gene: -; clone size: few; V gene: TRBV7-6; J gene: TRBJ1-1; CDR3 length: 14
CDR3 protein: CSDYRRNYGYTF; CDR3 DNA: TGCAGTGATTACAGGCGGAACTATGGCTACACCTTC; D gene: -; clone size: -; V gene: TRBV20-1; J gene: TRBJ1-2; CDR3 length: 12
CDR3 protein: CASSQIGWGLATTNEQFF; CDR3 DNA: TGTGCCAGCAGCCAAATTGGGTGGGGACTAGCAACTACGAATGAGCAGTTCTTC; D gene: TRBD2; clone size: few; V gene: TRBV3-1; J gene: TRBJ2-1; CDR3 length: 18
CDR3 protein: CATSRWSAGQGLADTQYF; CDR3 DNA: TGTGCCACCAGCAGATGGTCCGCGGGACAGGGTCTTGCAGATACGCAGTATTTT; D gene: TRBD1; clone size: -; V gene: TRBV15; J gene: TRBJ2-3; CDR3 length: 18
CDR3 protein: CASSPHGIRGGMNTEALF; CDR3 DNA: TGTGCCAGCAGCCCCCACGGGATCCGGGGGGGGATGAACACTGAAGCTCTCTTT; D gene: -; clone size: -; V gene: TRBV9; J gene: TRBJ1-1; CDR3 length: 18
CDR3 protein: CASSQPPGTSAQETQYF; CDR3 DNA: TGTGCCAGCAGCCAACCTCCCGGGACTAGCGCCCAAGAGACCCAGTACTTC; D gene: TRBD2; clone size: -; V gene: TRBV7-9; J gene: TRBJ2-5; CDR3 length: 17
CDR3 protein: CASIEGGTETQYF; CDR3 DNA: TGCGCCAGCATCGAGGGCGGGACTGAGACCCAGTACTTC; D gene: -; clone size: -; V gene: TRBV5-1; J gene: TRBJ2-5; CDR3 length: 13
CDR3 protein: CASSQDPGAWDGYTF; CDR3 DNA: TGCGCCAGCAGCCAAGATCCAGGGGCATGGGACGGCTACACCTTC; D gene: -; clone size: many; V gene: TRBV4-1; J gene: TRBJ1-2; CDR3 length: 15
CDR3 protein: CASSYTGTALTQYF; CDR3 DNA: TGTGCCAGCAGTTACACGGGGACCGCTCTGACCCAGTACTTC; D gene: -; clone size: few; V gene: TRBV6-2/TRBV6-3; J gene: TRBJ2-5; CDR3 length: 14